This T cell receptor (beta chain) was profiled in a study of CD4+ T cells in melanoma. Study-wide results and limits: In melanoma, neoantigen-specific CD4+ T cells reportedly differed in differentiation state.

This CDR3 spans 16 amino acids. The junction had 8 bases not matched to a gene; V was cut back by 4 bases and J by 5 bases. Germline CDR1 is SGHDN and CDR2 is FVKESK. Assay used: immunoSEQ multiplex PCR; TCRdb lists only in-frame clones, some missing. The sample carries approximately 7,400 clones, around half recorded once. This clone was detected only a few times. As yet, its antigen is unknown. The chain combines TRBV14 with TRBJ1-6; 7 nucleotides line up with TRBD1. This TCR was sampled from a human donor with melanoma. Input material: cells from a culture (not recorded whether cultured in vitro). The CDR3 nucleotides are TGTGCCAGCAGCCCGTTGACAGGGCTGGATAATTCACCCCTCCACTTT. Translation: CASSPLTGLDNSPLHF. The full variable domain, rest sourced from reference TRBV14 and TRBJ1-6, is EAGVTQFPSHSVIEKGQTVTLRCDPISGHDNLYWYRRVMGKEIKFLLHFVKESKQDESGMPNNRFLAERTGGTYSTLKVQPAELEDSGVYFCASSPLTGLDNSPLHFGNGTRLTVT.